This T cell receptor (beta chain) was obtained from a study of regulatory T cells in long-lasting Graves disease. Time point given: persistent/refractory GD, antithyroid drugs over 5 years with positive TRAb. Researchers made the TCR library from RNA that was extracted from PBMCs. V lost 2 bases and J lost 5, with 15 bases in between. CDR1 is KGHSH, CDR2 LQKENI, per germline. The CDR3 extends over 15 amino acids. The sample holds a few counts of this clonotype. With iRepertoire HTBI primers and Arm-PCR of CDR3 regions, TCR beta libraries were built. TCRdb redid the calling of the multiplex PCR reads with MiXCR, one entry per CDR3 protein. Among about 460,000 distinct CDR3 sequences, around a fifth were seen once, and the ten largest hold around 14%.

The rearrangement links TRBV18 to TRBJ2-5; D possibly corresponds to TRBD1 (5 bases). The sequence derives from a female donor with Graves disease. Sequences were derived from peripheral blood mononuclear cells (PBMCs), sampled when the disease was refractory, from a patient treated with antithyroid drugs. CDR3 DNA sequence: TGTGCCAGCTCACCAACCGACAGCTTCAGGGAGACCCAGTACTTC. Residues: CASSPTDSFRETQYF.